The present T cell receptor (beta chain) was sequenced within a study of CD8+ T cells in alopecia areata. Study details: The drug, oral tofacitinib, was given to treated patients at 5 to 10 mg twice daily. Treatment ran 6 to 18 months, with 6 months of follow-up afterward. Study-level points and caveats: In blood and scalp, many expanded lesional clones persisted during tofacitinib.

Treatment here: oral pan-JAK inhibitor, 5-10 mg twice daily. Germline V gene sequence: CDR1 MGHRA, CDR2 YSYEKL. Between the trimmed V and J ends, which lost 4 bases and 0 bases, there was a span of 16 bases. There are 18 residues in the CDR3. As concerns this clone: What it recognizes is unknown.

Investigators isolated RNA and reverse transcribed it into cDNA to act as the sequencing template. Here immunoSEQ multiplex PCR was the method, and the copy in TCRdb shows in-frame clones only, minus some. Among about 200,000 clones listed, roughly 60% were seen once. This receptor was identified in a human donor with alopecia areata. This chain uses TRBV4-1 with TRBJ2-6, with unresolved D. This specimen consisted of CD4+ T cells sorted from blood, obtained at week 24, from a patient treated with tofacitinib. This CDR3 reads CASSRARSADSGANVLTF. The DNA of the CDR3 is TGCGCCAGCAGCCGAGCCAGGAGCGCCGACTCTGGGGCCAACGTCCTGACTTTC.